The clone carrying this T cell receptor beta chain was counted only a few times. The CDR3 has 14 amino acids. From germline, CDR1 is MNHEY and CDR2 SVGAGI. V was trimmed by 5 bases and J by 2 bases, leaving 13 bases between them. This sample stems from a study of cytomegalovirus exposure and HLA in healthy donors. The primer mix had 60 Vbeta and 13 Jbeta primers. Libraries were prepared by immunoSEQ multiplex PCR; TCRdb keeps only in-frame clonotypes and omits some of them. The table records under 150,000 clones, 82% of them present only once. This receptor was identified in a male donor in good health and CMV-seronegative. The sequenced sample consisted of PBMCs. The rearrangement uses TRBV6-5 and TRBJ2-7, with D possibly TRBD1 on 6 matching bases. The DNA for the CDR3 is TGTGCCAGCAGTCTAAGACAGGTTACCTACGAGCAGTACTTC. Protein sequence: CASSLRQVTYEQYF.